A selection of T cell receptor beta chains follows, all from one sample in a study of radiotherapy plus CTLA-4 blockade in lung cancer. Sequenced by immunoSEQ multiplex PCR; TCRdb stores in-frame clones only, minus some. Among 75,000 to 95,000 clones listed, around 83% were seen once. The starting material was peripheral blood, obtained from a patient treated with radiotherapy plus ipilimumab. All receptors derive from a human donor with non-small cell lung cancer that progressed on radiotherapy plus ipilimumab. Both conserved end residues are part of each CDR3. A D gene is named only where the DNA matches it firmly. The size entry is marked missing in some rows and otherwise reads once, few, many or a size class.

clone size	V gene	J gene	D gene	CDR3 protein	CDR3 DNA
-	TRBV15	TRBJ2-1	-	CATSRDPGAPYNEQFF	TGTGCCACCAGCAGAGATCCGGGAGCCCCCTACAATGAGCAGTTCTTC
-	TRBV4-1	TRBJ2-2	-	CASRGIGGPNTGELFF	TGCGCCAGCAGGGGGATCGGGGGCCCGAACACCGGGGAGCTGTTTTTT
-	TRBV2	TRBJ1-2	-	CASSEIAGNYGYTF	TGTGCCAGCAGTGAAATCGCAGGCAACTATGGCTACACCTTC
once	TRBV11-2	TRBJ2-7	-	CASSPQSQVYEQYF	TGTGCCAGCAGCCCTCAGTCCCAGGTTTACGAGCAGTACTTC
-	TRBV5-1	TRBJ2-3	TRBD2	CASREKGLAGTDTQYF	TGCGCCAGCAGGGAGAAGGGACTAGCGGGGACAGATACGCAGTATTTT
-	TRBV7-9	TRBJ1-2	-	CASSSDPQQGSGYTF	TGTGCCAGCAGCTCGGACCCGCAACAGGGATCTGGCTACACCTTC
few	TRBV19	TRBJ1-1	-	CASSLTGHPNTEAFF	TGTGCCAGTAGCCTAACAGGGCACCCAAACACTGAAGCTTTCTTT
-	TRBV18	TRBJ2-2	-	CASSPPVGTGNTGELFF	TGTGCCAGCTCACCACCTGTGGGGACCGGGAACACCGGGGAGCTGTTTTTT
-	TRBV19	TRBJ1-3	-	CASSILGSSSGNTIYF	TGTGCCAGTAGTATTCTCGGATCGAGCTCTGGAAACACCATATATTTT
-	TRBV27	TRBJ1-2	-	CASGLAGGYTF	TGTGCCAGCGGCCTGGCGGGCGGCTACACCTTC
-	TRBV19	TRBJ1-5	TRBD1	CASSIRDRGIGNQPQHF	TGTGCCAGTAGTATAAGGGACAGGGGTATAGGCAATCAGCCCCAGCATTTT
-	TRBV13	TRBJ2-2	-	CASSSTDPTNTGELFF	TGTGCCAGCAGCTCCACGGACCCAACGAACACCGGGGAGCTGTTTTTT
-	TRBV5-4	TRBJ1-4	TRBD1	CASSLGGQGDEKLFF	TGTGCCAGCAGCTTGGGGGGACAGGGTGATGAAAAACTGTTTTTT
-	TRBV10-1	TRBJ1-3	TRBD1	CASSEKGDRVGNTIYF	TGCGCCAGCAGTGAGAAAGGGGACAGGGTTGGAAACACCATATATTTT
-	TRBV5-6	TRBJ2-2	-	CASSWQRGARTGELFF	TGTGCCAGCAGCTGGCAGAGGGGCGCCCGGACCGGGGAGCTGTTTTTT
-	TRBV5-4	TRBJ2-3	TRBD1	CASSGTGQTDTQYF	TGTGCCAGCAGCGGGACAGGCCAAACAGATACGCAGTATTTT
once	TRBV11-2	TRBJ2-5	TRBD2	CASSLSPAGGATQYF	TGTGCCAGCAGCTTAAGTCCAGCGGGAGGGGCGACCCAGTACTTC
-	TRBV6-6	TRBJ2-7	-	CASSRELYEQYF	TGTGCCAGCAGTCGGGAATTATACGAGCAGTACTTC
-	TRBV30	TRBJ2-1	TRBD2	CAWSAGGQGFF	TGTGCCTGGAGTGCGGGAGGCCAGGGGTTCTTC
-	TRBV19	TRBJ2-4	TRBD2	CASSGGGSQNIQYF	TGTGCCAGTAGTGGGGGAGGGAGCCAAAACATTCAGTACTTC